This T cell receptor (beta chain) was captured by sequencing in a study of cytomegalovirus exposure and HLA in healthy donors. Across the study: A later analysis reported the roughly 120 validation repertoires used the same platform as the approximately 660 first-cohort repertoires. Findings and caveats of the study: Researchers catalogued approximately 170 TCR beta chains as cytomegalovirus-associated. In vitro data verified a few CMV-associated chains as specific for CMV antigens. Most observed TCR sequences were rare, whereas some public TCRs were detected in many donors.

A word on this clone: No antigen is known for it.

Germline V lookup: CDR1 MDHEN, CDR2 SYDVKM. Germline trimming cut 6 bases from V and 2 bases from J; bases unmatched to any gene: 3. The CDR3 has 13 amino acids. Sequencing was performed with immunoSEQ multiplex PCR; in TCRdb, only in-frame clones are kept and a portion is missing. The sample consists of 55,000 to 75,000 clones, about 95% of them appearing once. Sequencing was performed on PBMCs. This clonotype was sampled from a woman between 18 and 30 years old in good health and CMV-seropositive. The V and J genes are TRBV28 and TRBJ2-7, with TRBD1 matching over 8 bases. The CDR3 spells CASRTGVTYEQYF. In DNA, the CDR3 is TGTGCCAGCAGGACAGGGGTTACCTACGAGCAGTACTTC. Full variable domain (rest looked up from reference TRBV28 and TRBJ2-7): DVKVTQSSRYLVKRTGEKVFLECVQDMDHENMFWYRQDPGLGLRLIYFSYDVKMKEKGDIPEGYSVSREKKERFSLILESASTNQTSMYLCASRTGVTYEQYFGPGTRLTVT.